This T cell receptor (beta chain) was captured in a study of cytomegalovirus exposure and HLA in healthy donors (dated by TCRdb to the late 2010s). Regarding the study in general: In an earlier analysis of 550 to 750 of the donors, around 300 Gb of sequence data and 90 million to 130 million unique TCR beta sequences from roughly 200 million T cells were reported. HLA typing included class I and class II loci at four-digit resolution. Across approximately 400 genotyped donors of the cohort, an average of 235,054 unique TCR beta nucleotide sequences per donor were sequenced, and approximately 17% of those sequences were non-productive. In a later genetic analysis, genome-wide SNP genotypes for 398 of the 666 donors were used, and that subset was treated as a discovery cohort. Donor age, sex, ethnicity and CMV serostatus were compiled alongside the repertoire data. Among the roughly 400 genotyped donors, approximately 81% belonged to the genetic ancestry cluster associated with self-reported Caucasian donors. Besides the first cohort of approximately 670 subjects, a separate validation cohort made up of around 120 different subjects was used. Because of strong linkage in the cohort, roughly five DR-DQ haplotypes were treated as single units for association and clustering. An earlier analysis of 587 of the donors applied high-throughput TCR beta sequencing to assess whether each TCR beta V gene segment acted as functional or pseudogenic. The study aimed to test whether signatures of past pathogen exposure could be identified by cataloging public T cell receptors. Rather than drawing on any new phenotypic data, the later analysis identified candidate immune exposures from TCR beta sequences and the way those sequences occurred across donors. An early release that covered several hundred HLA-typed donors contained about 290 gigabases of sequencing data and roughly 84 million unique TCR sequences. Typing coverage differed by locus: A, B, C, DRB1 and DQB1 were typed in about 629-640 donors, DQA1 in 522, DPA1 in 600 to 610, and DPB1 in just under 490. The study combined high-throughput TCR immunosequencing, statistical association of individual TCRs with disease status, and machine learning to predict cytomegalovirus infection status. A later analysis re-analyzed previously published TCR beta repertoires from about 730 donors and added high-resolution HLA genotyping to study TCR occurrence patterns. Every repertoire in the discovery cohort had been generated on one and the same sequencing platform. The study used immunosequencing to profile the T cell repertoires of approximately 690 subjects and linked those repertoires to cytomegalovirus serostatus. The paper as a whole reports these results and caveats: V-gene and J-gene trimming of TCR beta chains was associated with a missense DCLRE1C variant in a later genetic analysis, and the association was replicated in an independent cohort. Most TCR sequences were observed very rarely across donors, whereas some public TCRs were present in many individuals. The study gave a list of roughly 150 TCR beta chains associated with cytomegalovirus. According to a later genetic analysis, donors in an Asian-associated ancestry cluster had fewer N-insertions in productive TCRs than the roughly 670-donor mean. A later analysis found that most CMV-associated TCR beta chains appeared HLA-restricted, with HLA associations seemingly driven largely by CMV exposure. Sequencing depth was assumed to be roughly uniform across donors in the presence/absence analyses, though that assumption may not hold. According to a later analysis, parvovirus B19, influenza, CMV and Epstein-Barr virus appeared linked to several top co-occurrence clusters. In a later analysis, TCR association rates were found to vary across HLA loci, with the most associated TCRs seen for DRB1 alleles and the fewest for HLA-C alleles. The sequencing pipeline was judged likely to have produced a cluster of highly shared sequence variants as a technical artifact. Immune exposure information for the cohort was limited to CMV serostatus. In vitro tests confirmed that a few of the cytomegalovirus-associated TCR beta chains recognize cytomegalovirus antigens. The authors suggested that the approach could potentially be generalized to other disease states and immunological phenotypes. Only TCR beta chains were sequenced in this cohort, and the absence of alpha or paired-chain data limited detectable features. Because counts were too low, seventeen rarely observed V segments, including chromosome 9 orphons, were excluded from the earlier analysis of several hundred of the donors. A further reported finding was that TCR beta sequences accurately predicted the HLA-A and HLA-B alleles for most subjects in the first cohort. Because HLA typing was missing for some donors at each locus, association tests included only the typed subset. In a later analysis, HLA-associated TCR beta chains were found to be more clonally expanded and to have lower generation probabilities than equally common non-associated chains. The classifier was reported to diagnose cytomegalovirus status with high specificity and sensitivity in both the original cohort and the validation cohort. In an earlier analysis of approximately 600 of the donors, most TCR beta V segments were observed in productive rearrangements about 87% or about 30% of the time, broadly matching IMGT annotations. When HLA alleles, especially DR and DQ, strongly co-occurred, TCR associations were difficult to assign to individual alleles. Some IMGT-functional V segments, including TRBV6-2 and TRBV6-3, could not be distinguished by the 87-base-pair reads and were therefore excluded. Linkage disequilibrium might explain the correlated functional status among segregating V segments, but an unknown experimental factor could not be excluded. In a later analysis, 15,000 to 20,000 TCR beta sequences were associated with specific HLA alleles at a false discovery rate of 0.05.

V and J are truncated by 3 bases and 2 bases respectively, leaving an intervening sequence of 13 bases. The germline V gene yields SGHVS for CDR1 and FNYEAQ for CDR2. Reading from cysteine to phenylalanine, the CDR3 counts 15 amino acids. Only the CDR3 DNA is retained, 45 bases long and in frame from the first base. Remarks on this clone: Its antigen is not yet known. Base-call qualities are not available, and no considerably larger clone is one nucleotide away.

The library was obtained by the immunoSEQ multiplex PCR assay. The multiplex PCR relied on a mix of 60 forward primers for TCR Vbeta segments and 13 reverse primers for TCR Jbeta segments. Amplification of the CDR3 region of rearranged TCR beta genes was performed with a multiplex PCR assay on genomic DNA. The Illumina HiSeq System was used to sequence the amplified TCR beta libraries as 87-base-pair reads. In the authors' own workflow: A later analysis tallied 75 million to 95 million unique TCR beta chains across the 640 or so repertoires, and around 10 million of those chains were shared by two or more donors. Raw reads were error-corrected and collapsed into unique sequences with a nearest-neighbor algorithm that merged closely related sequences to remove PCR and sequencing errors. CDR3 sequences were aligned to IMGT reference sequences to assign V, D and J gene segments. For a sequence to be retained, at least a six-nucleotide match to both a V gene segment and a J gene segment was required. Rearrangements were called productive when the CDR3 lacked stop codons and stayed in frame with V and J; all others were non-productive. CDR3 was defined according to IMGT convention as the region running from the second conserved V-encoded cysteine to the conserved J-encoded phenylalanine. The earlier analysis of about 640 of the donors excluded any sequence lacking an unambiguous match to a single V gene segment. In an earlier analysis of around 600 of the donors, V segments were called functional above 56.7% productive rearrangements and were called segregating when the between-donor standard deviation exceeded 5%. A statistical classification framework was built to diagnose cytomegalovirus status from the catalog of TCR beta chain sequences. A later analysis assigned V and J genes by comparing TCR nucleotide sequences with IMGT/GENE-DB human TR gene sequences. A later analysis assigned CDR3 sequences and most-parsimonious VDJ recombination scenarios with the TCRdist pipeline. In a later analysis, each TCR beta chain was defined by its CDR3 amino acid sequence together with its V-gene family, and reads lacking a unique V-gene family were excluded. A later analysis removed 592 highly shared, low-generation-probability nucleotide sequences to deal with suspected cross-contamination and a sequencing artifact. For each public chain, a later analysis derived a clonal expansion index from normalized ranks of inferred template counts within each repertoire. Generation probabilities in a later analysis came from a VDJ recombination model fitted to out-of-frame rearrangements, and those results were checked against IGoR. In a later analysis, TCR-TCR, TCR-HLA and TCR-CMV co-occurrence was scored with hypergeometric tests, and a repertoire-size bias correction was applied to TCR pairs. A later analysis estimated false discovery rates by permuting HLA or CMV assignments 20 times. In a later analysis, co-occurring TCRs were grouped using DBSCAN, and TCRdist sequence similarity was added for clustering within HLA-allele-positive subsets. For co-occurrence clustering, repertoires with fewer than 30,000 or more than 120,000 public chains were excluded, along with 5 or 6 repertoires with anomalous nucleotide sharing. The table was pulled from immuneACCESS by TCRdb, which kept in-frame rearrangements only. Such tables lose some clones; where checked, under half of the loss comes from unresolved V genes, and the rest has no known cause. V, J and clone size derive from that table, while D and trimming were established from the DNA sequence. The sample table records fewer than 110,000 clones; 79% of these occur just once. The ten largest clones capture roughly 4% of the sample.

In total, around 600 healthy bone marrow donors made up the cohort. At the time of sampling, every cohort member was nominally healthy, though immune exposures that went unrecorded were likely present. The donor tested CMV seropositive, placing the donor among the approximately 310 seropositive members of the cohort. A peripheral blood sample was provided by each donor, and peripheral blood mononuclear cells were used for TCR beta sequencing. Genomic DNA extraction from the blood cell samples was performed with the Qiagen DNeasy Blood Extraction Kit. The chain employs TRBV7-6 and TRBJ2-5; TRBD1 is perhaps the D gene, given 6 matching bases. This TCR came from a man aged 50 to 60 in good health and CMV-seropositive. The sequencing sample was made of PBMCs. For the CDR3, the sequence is CASSLGSGQQETQYF. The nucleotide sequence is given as TGTGCCAGCAGCTTGGGCTCCGGACAGCAAGAGACCCAGTACTTC. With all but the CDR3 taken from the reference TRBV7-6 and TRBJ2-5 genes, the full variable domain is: GAGVSQSPRYKVTKRGQDVALRCDPISGHVSLYWYRQALGQGPEFLTYFNYEAQQDKSGLPNDRFSAERPEGSISTLTIQRTEQRDSAMYRCASSLGSGQQETQYFGPGTRLLVL.